The source of this T cell receptor (beta chain) is a study of tumor-infiltrating lymphocytes in primary liver carcinoma. Extraction of RNA together with DNA used roughly 19-32 mg of unsorted bulk tissue. The CDR3 spans 15 residues. Germline V gene sequence: CDR1 MNHNS, CDR2 SASEGT. TCR beta cDNA was prepared out of around 460 ng total RNA by means of a constant-region primer. Library construction for TCR beta comprised three nested multiplex PCR rounds performed with slightly modified ARM-PCR. The first two PCR rounds used TRBV1-TRBV30 primers with a Cbeta primer, approximately 10 cycles each. A single record per CDR3 protein comes from TCRdb applying MiXCR to the multiplex PCR reads. The table records about 54,000 distinct CDR3 sequences, over 65% of them present only once. About this clonotype itself: The junction shows a germline mismatch at one end, possibly a read error.

The chain has TRBV6-1 and TRBJ2-7, with 8 nucleotides matching TRBD1. The sample taken for sequencing was liver tumor tissue from sampling region 2. Subset of the sample: tumor region T2, inferior pole. The sequence came from a man in his forties with primary liver carcinoma and hepatitis B virus infection. CDR3 DNA: TGTGCCAGCAGTGAGGGGACAGGACCCTCGTACGAGCATTACTTC. Amino acid sequence: CASSEGTGPSYEHYF.